This T cell receptor (beta chain) appears in the sequencing data of a study of Graves' ophthalmopathy and Graves' hyperthyroidism. With regard to this clonotype: The antigen remains undetermined. Its ends do not fully match the called genes, so a read error is possible.

If no ophthalmopathy appeared within 18 months of follow-up, hyperthyroidism was termed stable. Aged 18 to 65, hyperthyroidism patients had new diagnoses of under 2 months' duration. Scientists amplified the TCR beta CDR3 regions from RNA transcripts. An initial RT-PCR round employing HTBI primers preceded a second-round multiplex PCR. TCRdb reanalysed the multiplex PCR reads using MiXCR and keeps one entry per CDR3 protein. This sample carries fewer than 650,000 distinct CDR3 sequences, about 20% of them seen once, and the ten largest clones take approximately 7%. General observations from the study: The authors also found most expanded thyroid clonotypes above 0.001 frequency in blood. Ophthalmopathy progression was predicted by the model at less than 71% sensitivity and less than 75% specificity.

The CDR3 is 14 residues long. This rearrangement joins TRBV12-3 or TRBV12-4 to TRBJ2-4; D is ambiguous. The sequence derives from a woman between 18 and 29 years old with stable Graves' hyperthyroidism. Some clones in this sample may be carry-over from other donors' samples. Sequencing used peripheral blood. This CDR3 reads CASSLFGVKNIKYF. The DNA of the CDR3 is TGTGCCAGCAGTTTATTTGGGGTCAAAAACATTAAGTACTTC.